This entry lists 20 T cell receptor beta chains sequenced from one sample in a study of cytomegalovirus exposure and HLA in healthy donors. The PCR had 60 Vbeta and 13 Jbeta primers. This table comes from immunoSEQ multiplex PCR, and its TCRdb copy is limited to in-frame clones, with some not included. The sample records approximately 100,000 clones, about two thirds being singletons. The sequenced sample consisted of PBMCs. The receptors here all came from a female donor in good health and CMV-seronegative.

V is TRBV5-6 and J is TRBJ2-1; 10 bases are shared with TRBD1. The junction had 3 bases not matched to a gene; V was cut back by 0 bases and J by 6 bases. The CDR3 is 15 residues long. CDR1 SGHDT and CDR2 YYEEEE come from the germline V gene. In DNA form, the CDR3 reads TGTGCCAGCAGCTTGGACGGGACAGGGGCCAATGAGCAGTTCTTC. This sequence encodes CASSLDGTGANEQFF.

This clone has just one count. The CDR3 region has the DNA TGCGCCAGCAGCCGAAAGGCGGACACTGAAGCTTTCTTT. Translated, it gives CASSRKADTEAFF. The V gene is TRBV5-1, the J gene TRBJ1-1; D gene uncertain. In germline, CDR1 is SGHRS, CDR2 YFSETQ. The germline V and J ends were trimmed by 4 bases and 3 bases, with 10 bases remaining between them. The CDR3 length is 13 residues. Full variable domain (remainder filled in from reference TRBV5-1 and TRBJ1-1): KAGVTQTPRYLIKTRGQQVTLSCSPISGHRSVSWYQQTPGQGLQFLFEYFSETQRNKGNFPGRFSGRQFSNSRSEMNVSTLELGDSALYLCASSRKADTEAFFGQGTRLTVV.

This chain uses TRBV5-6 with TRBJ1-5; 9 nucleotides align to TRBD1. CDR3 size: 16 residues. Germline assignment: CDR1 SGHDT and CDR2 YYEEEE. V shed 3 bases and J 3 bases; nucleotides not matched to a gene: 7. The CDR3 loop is CASSSVGTGTNQPQHF. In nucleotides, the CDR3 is TGTGCCAGCAGCTCTGTCGGGACAGGGACCAATCAGCCCCAGCATTTT.

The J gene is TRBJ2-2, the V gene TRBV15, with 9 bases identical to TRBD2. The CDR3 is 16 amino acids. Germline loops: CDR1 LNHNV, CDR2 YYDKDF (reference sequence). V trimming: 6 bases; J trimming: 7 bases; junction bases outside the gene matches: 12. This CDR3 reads CATRSAPREGGGELFF. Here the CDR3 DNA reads TGTGCCACCAGATCAGCTCCGCGGGAGGGAGGCGGGGAGCTGTTTTTT.

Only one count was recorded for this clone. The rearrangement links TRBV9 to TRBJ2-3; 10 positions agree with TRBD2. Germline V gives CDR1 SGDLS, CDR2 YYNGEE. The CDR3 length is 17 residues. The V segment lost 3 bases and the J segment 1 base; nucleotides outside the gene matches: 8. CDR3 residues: CASSALESGRGTDTQYF. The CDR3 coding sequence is TGTGCCAGCAGCGCCCTAGAGAGCGGGAGGGGCACAGATACGCAGTATTTT.

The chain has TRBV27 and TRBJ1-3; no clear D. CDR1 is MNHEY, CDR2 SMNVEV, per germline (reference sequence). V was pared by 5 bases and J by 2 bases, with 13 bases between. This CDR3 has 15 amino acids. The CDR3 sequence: CASSQSVEAGNTIYF. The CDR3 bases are TGTGCCAGCAGTCAAAGTGTAGAGGCTGGAAACACCATATATTTT.

The CDR3: CASSLTVQGTDTQYF. The CDR3 DNA reads as TGTGCCAGCAGCTTAACAGTTCAGGGCACAGATACGCAGTATTTT. The chain recombines TRBV11-2 with TRBJ2-3; D call uncertain. The CDR3 has 15 amino acids. Germline V gives CDR1 SGHAT, CDR2 FQNNGV. V was pared by 2 bases and J by 1 base, with 10 bases between. Variable domain in full (rest from reference TRBV11-2 and TRBJ2-3): EAGVAQSPRYKIIEKRQSVAFWCNPISGHATLYWYQQILGQGPKLLIQFQNNGVVDDSQLPKDRFSAERLKGVDSTLKIQPAKLEDSAVYLCASSLTVQGTDTQYFGPGTRLTVL.

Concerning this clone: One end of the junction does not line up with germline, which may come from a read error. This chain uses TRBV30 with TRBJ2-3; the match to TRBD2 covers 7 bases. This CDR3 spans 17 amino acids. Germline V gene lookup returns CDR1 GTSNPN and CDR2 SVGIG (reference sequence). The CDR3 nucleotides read TGTGACTGGAGTTCAGGTGGCGGGAGTGAGAGCACAGATACGCAGTATTTT. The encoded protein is CDWSSGGGSESTDTQYF.

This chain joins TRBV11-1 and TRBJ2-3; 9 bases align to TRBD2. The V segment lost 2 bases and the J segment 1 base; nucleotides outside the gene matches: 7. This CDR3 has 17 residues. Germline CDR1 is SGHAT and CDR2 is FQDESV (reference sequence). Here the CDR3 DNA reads TGTGCCAGCAGCTTACTGGGCGGGAGGGCCGGCACAGATACGCAGTATTTT. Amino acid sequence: CASSLLGGRAGTDTQYF.

The CDR3 protein is CASNGGVSDTQYF. The CDR3 DNA follows: TGTGCCAGCAACGGAGGGGTGTCAGATACGCAGTATTTT. The chain carries TRBV2 and TRBJ2-3; possible D gene TRBD2, 6 bases. This CDR3 contains 13 residues. CDR1 is SNHLY and CDR2 is FYNNEI in the germline V gene. V was trimmed by 7 bases and J by 4 bases, leaving 12 bases between them.

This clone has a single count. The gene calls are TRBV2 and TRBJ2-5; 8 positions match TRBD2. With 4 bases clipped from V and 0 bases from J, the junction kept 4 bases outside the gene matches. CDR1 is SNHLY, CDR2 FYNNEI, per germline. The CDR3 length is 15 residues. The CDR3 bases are TGTGCCAGCAGTGGTTTAGCGGGGTACCAAGAGACCCAGTACTTC. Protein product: CASSGLAGYQETQYF.

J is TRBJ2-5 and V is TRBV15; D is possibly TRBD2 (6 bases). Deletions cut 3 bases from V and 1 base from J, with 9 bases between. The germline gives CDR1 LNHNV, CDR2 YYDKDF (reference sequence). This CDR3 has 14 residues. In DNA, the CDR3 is TGTGCCACCAGCAGGGGGCGGGGCCAAGAGACCCAGTACTTC. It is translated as CATSRGRGQETQYF.

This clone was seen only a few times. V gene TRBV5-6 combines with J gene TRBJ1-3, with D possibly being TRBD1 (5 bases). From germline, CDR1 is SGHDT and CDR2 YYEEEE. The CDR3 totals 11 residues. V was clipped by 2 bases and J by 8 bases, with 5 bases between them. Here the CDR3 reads CASSLGDTIYF. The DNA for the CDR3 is TGTGCCAGCAGCTTAGGGGACACCATATATTTT.

For the CDR3, the DNA is TGTGCCAGCAGCAGGACGAACAGGGTGAGCTCCTACGAGCAGTACTTC. Amino acids: CASSRTNRVSSYEQYF. V gene TRBV7-8 combines with J gene TRBJ2-7; a weak D match, TRBD1 (6 bases). Germline CDR1 SGHVS, CDR2 FQNEAQ. The CDR3 covers 16 residues. V was shortened by 5 bases and J by 0 bases, with 17 bases between the two germline ends.

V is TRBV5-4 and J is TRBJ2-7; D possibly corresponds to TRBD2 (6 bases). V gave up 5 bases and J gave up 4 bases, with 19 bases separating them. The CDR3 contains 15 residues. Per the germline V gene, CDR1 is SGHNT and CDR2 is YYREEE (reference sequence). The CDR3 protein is CASSGGQRNYYEQYF. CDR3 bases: TGTGCCAGCAGTGGAGGGCAGCGAAATTATTACGAGCAGTACTTC.

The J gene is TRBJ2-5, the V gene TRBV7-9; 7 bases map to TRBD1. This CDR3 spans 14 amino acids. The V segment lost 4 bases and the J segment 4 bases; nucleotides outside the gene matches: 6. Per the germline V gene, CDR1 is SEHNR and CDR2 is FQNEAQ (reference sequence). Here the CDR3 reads CASSYSGTAETQYF. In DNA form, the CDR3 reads TGTGCCAGCAGCTATTCCGGGACAGCAGAGACCCAGTACTTC.

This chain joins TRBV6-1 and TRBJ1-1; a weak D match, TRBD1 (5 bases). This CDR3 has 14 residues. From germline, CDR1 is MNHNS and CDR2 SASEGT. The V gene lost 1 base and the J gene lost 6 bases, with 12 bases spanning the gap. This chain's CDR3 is CASSEEGYAPEAFF. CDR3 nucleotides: TGTGCCAGCAGTGAAGAGGGGTATGCACCTGAAGCTTTCTTT.

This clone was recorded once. In DNA form, the CDR3 reads TGTGCCAGCAGTTTTGGGCCCCACACAGATACGCAGTATTTT. Its translation is CASSFGPHTDTQYF. This rearrangement joins TRBV27 to TRBJ2-3; D remains ambiguous. Germline CDR1 is MNHEY and CDR2 is SMNVEV (reference sequence). The CDR3 sequence is 14 residues long. V gave up 3 bases and J gave up 2 bases, with 9 bases separating them.

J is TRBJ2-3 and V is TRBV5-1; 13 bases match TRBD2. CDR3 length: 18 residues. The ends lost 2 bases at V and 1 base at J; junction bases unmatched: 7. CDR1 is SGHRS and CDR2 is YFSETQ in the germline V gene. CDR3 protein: CASSFGTSGALGTDTQYF. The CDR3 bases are TGCGCCAGCAGCTTCGGGACTAGCGGGGCCCTTGGCACAGATACGCAGTATTTT. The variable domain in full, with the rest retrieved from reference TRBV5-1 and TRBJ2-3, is KAGVTQTPRYLIKTRGQQVTLSCSPISGHRSVSWYQQTPGQGLQFLFEYFSETQRNKGNFPGRFSGRQFSNSRSEMNVSTLELGDSALYLCASSFGTSGALGTDTQYFGPGTRLTVL.

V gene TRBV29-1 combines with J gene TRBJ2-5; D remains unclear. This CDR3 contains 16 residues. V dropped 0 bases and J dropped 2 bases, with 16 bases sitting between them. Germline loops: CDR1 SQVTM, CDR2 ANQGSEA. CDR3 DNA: TGCAGCGTTGAAGATATAATACGCGAGAGGCAAGAGACCCAGTACTTC. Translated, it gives CSVEDIIRERQETQYF.